The rows below give T cell receptor beta chains drawn from one sample of a study of tissue T cells after allogeneic stem cell transplantation. Produced via immunoSEQ multiplex PCR; TCRdb's table is partial and in-frame only. Here the sample spans about 520 clones, 65% to 85% being singletons. The specimen was skin, collected at autopsy. These receptors were obtained from a male patient between 35 and 75 years old with steroid-refractory graft-versus-host disease after an allogeneic stem cell transplant. The T cells may partly be graft donor cells. The CDR3 runs from the conserved cysteine through the conserved F or W.

>TRBV6-2/TRBV6-3|18|TRBJ2-3
CASSYLSPLPSFPNAQYF
>TRBV30|13|TRBJ1-4
CAWFRATNEKLFF
>TRBV19|16|TRBJ2-5
CASSMPSSGEGETQYF
>TRBV19|13|TRBJ1-5
CASSIGVAQPQHF
>TRBV7-9|13|TRBJ2-7
CASSPGTPNEQYF
>TRBV5-6|13|TRBJ1-2
CASSLGQGDGYTF
>TRBV27|13|TRBJ1-5
CASSSEVNQPQHF
>TRBV5-4|16|TRBJ2-3
CASSFSKRGAIDTQYF
>TRBV7-6|14|TRBJ2-2
CASSLGRVDGELFF
>TRBV19|14|TRBJ1-2
CASSSDRGGGGYTF
>TRBV4-3|16|TRBJ2-7
CASSQEGGIGSYEQYF
>TRBV18|12|TRBJ2-7
CASSITEGEQYF
>TRBV6-5|16|TRBJ2-7
CASSYGRRPLIYEQYF
>TRBV4-3|14|TRBJ2-5
CASSPRYSQETQYF
>TRBV12-5|15|TRBJ2-1
CASGLGLAGAYGEFF
>TRBV6-2/TRBV6-3|17|TRBJ2-7
CASSYLKGQGRGYEQYF
>TRBV7-9|15|TRBJ1-1
CASSLDPGLGTEAFF
>TRBV3-1/TRBV3-2|16|TRBJ2-7
CASSSPDPFVLDEQYF
>TRBV13|14|TRBJ1-6
CASSSGTGESPLHF
>TRBV29-1|13|TRBJ1-1
CSVGDRGHTEAFF
>TRBV4-3|18|TRBJ1-5
CASSQDSPRGQGNQPQHF
>TRBV19|16|TRBJ2-2
CASSMGPGLNTGELFF
>TRBV5-6|15|TRBJ2-7
CASSSGVSSSYEQYF
>TRBV7-3|15|TRBJ2-5
CASSLAGGSQETQYF
>TRBV7-9|14|TRBJ2-2
CASSVQGAFGELFF
>TRBV3-1/TRBV3-2|19|TRBJ2-3
CASSQDESLPAGVSDTQYF
>TRBV9|16|TRBJ2-1
CASSVDQRGAYNEQFF
>TRBV9|15|TRBJ1-1
CASSVGDRVNTEAFF
>TRBV28|16|TRBJ2-7
CASRSGLRSSTYEQYF
>TRBV11-3|14|TRBJ2-1
CASSSGLAYNEQFF
>TRBV7-2|17|TRBJ2-1
CASSKRGTQSSYNEQFF
>TRBV18|15|TRBJ2-3
CASSPLAQRTDTQYF
>TRBV7-2|17|TRBJ1-2
CASSLAAQGGPNYGYTF
>TRBV6-1|14|TRBJ1-1
CASSELQGRTEAFF
>TRBV4-3|15|TRBJ2-1
CASSLRQVLYNEQFF
>TRBV11-2|12|TRBJ2-5
CASSPTEVAQYF
>TRBV28|16|TRBJ1-2
CASSLPHLTGQTSGTF
>TRBV13|14|TRBJ1-5
CASSLGGARGPQHF
>TRBV4-2|16|TRBJ2-7
CASSRQPGQGAGEQYF
>TRBV6-2/TRBV6-3|16|TRBJ1-2
CASSLGGQETFYGYTF
>TRBV27|16|TRBJ1-1
CASSLDPSGGVGEAFF
>TRBV5-6|12|TRBJ1-1
CASSLAQNQAFF
>TRBV30|11|TRBJ1-1
CAWRERTEAFF